The 10 T cell receptor beta chains reported below all come from one sample, sequenced in a study of blood T cell repertoires in COVID-19. Some clones are missing from TCRdb's copy, which holds only in-frame ones; the method was immunoSEQ multiplex PCR. This repertoire shows approximately 300,000 clones, around 83% found once; its top ten account for roughly 1.1%. Sequencing was performed on peripheral blood. The receptors shown here come from a woman aged 45 to 65 with acute or convalescent COVID-19.

This clone was seen once. The chain carries TRBV4-2 and TRBJ2-3, with TRBD2 as a possible D gene (7 bases). Trimming pared 3 bases from V and 4 bases from J, leaving 14 bases between. The CDR3 sequence is 15 residues long. Germline CDR1 LGHNA, CDR2 YNFKEQ. Written as DNA, the CDR3 is TGTGCCAGCAGCCAGGCGGGGGCCTCCGCAGATACGCAGTATTTT. Translated: CASSQAGASADTQYF.

This clone is a singleton in its sample. The chain combines TRBV28 with TRBJ1-6; D call uncertain. The length of the CDR3 is 13 residues. V was trimmed by 10 bases and J by 7 bases, leaving 14 bases between them. Germline V gene sequence: CDR1 MDHEN, CDR2 SYDVKM. This CDR3 is CATMTPRNSPLHF. CDR3 in DNA: TGTGCCACTATGACACCGCGCAATTCACCCCTCCACTTT.

V usage is TRBV19 and J usage is TRBJ2-3; possible D gene TRBD1, 5 bases. V was trimmed by 7 bases and J by 2 bases, leaving 10 bases between them. There are 13 residues in the CDR3. Per germline, CDR1 LNHDA and CDR2 SQIVND (reference sequence). CDR3 bases: TGTGCCAGTAAACCAGGGAACACAGATACGCAGTATTTT. Protein sequence: CASKPGNTDTQYF.

The chain uses TRBV13 and TRBJ1-3; D unclear. Germline CDR1 reads PRHDT; CDR2 reads FYEKMQ (reference sequence). The CDR3 has 14 residues. V was pared by 3 bases and J by 0 bases, with 6 bases between. CDR3 residues: CASSLSVSGNTIYF. CDR3 coding DNA: TGTGCCAGCAGCTTGTCGGTCTCTGGAAACACCATATATTTT.

The J gene is TRBJ2-7, the V gene TRBV6-2 or TRBV6-3; TRBD2 might be the D (7 bases). The CDR3 runs 14 residues. The germline V gene encodes CDR1 MNHEY and CDR2 SVGEGT. V was cut by 7 bases and J by 4 bases, with 17 bases left in between. CDR3 sequence: CASTPSGGAYEQYF. CDR3 nucleotides: TGTGCCAGCACCCCTTCGGGGGGCGCGTACGAGCAGTACTTC.

The chain couples TRBV11-2 to TRBJ1-4; 7 positions agree with TRBD1. The ends lost 3 bases at V and 4 bases at J; junction bases unmatched: 2. CDR1 is SGHAT and CDR2 is FQNNGV in the germline V gene. There are 14 residues in the CDR3. CDR3 residues: CASSFGTDNEKLFF. The CDR3 coding sequence is TGTGCCAGCAGCTTCGGGACAGATAATGAAAAACTGTTTTTT. Combining the CDR3 with reference TRBV11-2 and TRBJ1-4 gives the whole variable domain EAGVAQSPRYKIIEKRQSVAFWCNPISGHATLYWYQQILGQGPKLLIQFQNNGVVDDSQLPKDRFSAERLKGVDSTLKIQPAKLEDSAVYLCASSFGTDNEKLFFGSGTQLSVL.

The rearrangement joins TRBV7-2 to TRBJ2-7; 9 bases are shared with TRBD1. The CDR3 has 15 residues. J lost 3 bases, V lost 2 bases, and 5 bases had no gene match. The germline CDR1 and CDR2 sequences are SGHTA and FQGNSA. In nucleotides, the CDR3 is TGTGCCAGCAGCTTAATAGGGGACAGGGACTACGAGCAGTACTTC. The encoded protein is CASSLIGDRDYEQYF.

V and J are TRBV12-5 and TRBJ1-2; the D is unclear. V lost 3 bases, J lost 8 bases, and 16 bases lay in between. Per the germline V gene, CDR1 is LGHNT and CDR2 is FRNRAP. The CDR3 runs 14 residues. This CDR3 reads CASGLGTPEEGYTF. CDR3 nucleotides: TGTGCTAGTGGTTTAGGAACGCCCGAGGAGGGCTACACCTTC.

The chain has TRBV27 and TRBJ1-1; 7 nucleotides align to TRBD1. Germline V CDR1 and CDR2: MNHEY, SMNVEV (reference sequence). Trimming at V came to 0 bases and at J to 1 base, leaving 8 bases not matched to a gene. The CDR3 covers 17 residues. The CDR3 DNA is TGTGCCAGCAGTTTATCGGGTTGGGCAGGGGGGAACACTGAAGCTTTCTTT. This encodes CASSLSGWAGGNTEAFF.

The gene calls are TRBV3-1 (or the pseudogene TRBV3-2) and TRBJ2-2, with 14 bases aligning to TRBD2. CDR3 length: 15 residues. Germline CDR1 is LGHDT and CDR2 is YNNKEL (reference sequence). The V gene end was trimmed by 4 bases and the J gene end by 6 bases; junction bases not matched to a gene: 1. CDR3 sequence: CASSPTSGGAGELFF. The CDR3 nucleotides read TGTGCCAGCAGCCCGACTAGCGGGGGGGCCGGGGAGCTGTTTTTT.